The clone carrying this TCR beta chain was seen only once. The data were produced by immunoSEQ multiplex PCR, yet TCRdb's version contains in-frame clones alone and is incomplete. The sample contains 410,000 or so clones, 70% to 90% of which appear only once. This sample was included in a study of blood T cell repertoires in COVID-19. Across the study: Collection of acute and convalescent COVID-19 samples took place in the United States, Italy and Spain. PBMCs, B-cell-depleted T cells, or T cells provided the cDNA or gDNA that made up the material.

This CDR3 region has 13 residues. The germline V gene has CDR1 MGHDK and CDR2 SYGVNS. V lost 6 bases to trimming and J lost 2 bases, with 10 bases between them. The sequence was collected from a woman aged 25 to 39 with active or convalescent COVID-19. Sequenced input: peripheral blood. The rearrangement links TRBV25-1 to TRBJ1-1, with D tentatively TRBD1 (6 bases). The DNA of the CDR3 is TGTGCCAGCAGAAACAGGGTCAACACTGAAGCTTTCTTT. Protein: CASRNRVNTEAFF.